This TCR beta chain was identified in a study of Ad26.COV2.S vaccination and SARS-CoV-2 variants. As for the study in general: The trial was COV1001 and the donor's arm was Ad26.COV2.S. Once, or twice with 56 days between doses, Ad26.COV2.S was given intramuscularly. Study outcomes and limitations: Once vaccination had occurred, spike-specific CD8+ and CD4+ T cell responses reportedly showed substantial breadth.

Treatment indicated: 15 to 20 received Ad26.COV2.S at low or high dose, single or two shots; about five received placebo; per-sample allocation not given. Sampling occurred on day 63 after the first vaccine or placebo injection. The sample came from a Boston adult aged 18-55 years. The method was immunoSEQ multiplex PCR; TCRdb's version includes in-frame clones alone and lacks a portion of them. The sample shows a few hundred thousand clones, around nine tenths of them seen only once. The CDR3 totals 16 residues. Germline V gene data show CDR1 as ENHRY and CDR2 as SYGVKD. With 4 bases clipped from V and 0 bases from J, the junction kept 6 bases outside the gene matches. As for this clone: Its antigen is not identified.

Sequenced material: peripheral blood, taken in a trial of Ad26.COV2.S vaccine versus placebo. The chain uses TRBV10-3 and TRBJ2-3; 8 nucleotides line up with TRBD1. The clonotype comes from a person between 18 and 59 years old who received the Ad26.COV2.S COVID-19 vaccine or a placebo. The CDR3, as DNA: TGTGCCATCAGTGGGGGACAGGAATCTAGCACAGATACGCAGTATTTT. Amino acid sequence: CAISGGQESSTDTQYF.